The 22 T cell receptor beta chains below all came from one sample that was sequenced in a study of T cells in Graves' hyperthyroidism and ophthalmopathy. TCR beta CDR3 regions were amplified from RNA transcripts. A set of HTBI primers served as the primers for a first-round RT-PCR of the TCR CDR3. TCRdb itself ran the multiplex PCR reads through MiXCR, one entry per CDR3 protein. The data contain some 510,000 distinct CDR3 sequences, around 20% of them singletons. The sample comprised blood. These receptors came from a man younger than 30 with Graves' hyperthyroidism.

This CDR3 reads CASSSPGQAYTEAFF. The CDR3 nucleotides are TGTGCCAGCAGTTCCCCGGGACAGGCCTACACTGAAGCTTTCTTT. The V call is TRBV28, the J call TRBJ1-1; 8 bases are shared with TRBD1. The V gene's germline CDR1 is MDHEN and CDR2 SYDVKM. CDR3 size: 15 residues. The V and J ends lost 4 bases and 3 bases, in that order; junction bases with no gene match: 7.

In its sample, this clonotype was seen a few times. The V call is TRBV5-6, the J call TRBJ1-5; D is ambiguous. The CDR3 is 14 residues long. The V end lost 0 bases, the J end lost 11 bases, and 15 bases lay between the germline ends. Germline-derived CDR1 and CDR2 are SGHDT and YYEEEE. CDR3 sequence reads: CASSLGASNSAQHF. The CDR3 region has the DNA TGTGCCAGCAGCTTGGGGGCATCTAATTCGGCCCAGCATTTT.

This clonotype has ten or more counts. The gene calls are TRBV20-1 and TRBJ2-3, with D unresolved. This CDR3 spans 15 amino acids. Germline V gene data show CDR1 as DFQATT and CDR2 as SNEGSKA (reference sequence). V was shortened by 6 bases and J by 2 bases, with 18 bases between the two germline ends. This chain's CDR3 is CSARKARIPTDTQYF. The CDR3 bases are TGCAGTGCACGAAAGGCCCGAATCCCCACAGATACGCAGTATTTT.

The chain recombines TRBV7-8 with TRBJ2-5; TRBD1 aligns across 7 bases. This CDR3 contains 16 residues. In germline, CDR1 is SGHVS, CDR2 FQNEAQ. V was clipped by 7 bases and J by 2 bases; unmatched bases: 13. CDR3: CASTEKPGQPQETQYF. The CDR3 DNA sequence: TGTGCCAGCACCGAGAAGCCGGGACAGCCTCAAGAGACCCAGTACTTC. The full variable domain, its missing parts supplied by reference TRBV7-8 and TRBJ2-5, is GAGVSQSPRYKVAKRGQDVALRCDPISGHVSLFWYQQALGQGPEFLTYFQNEAQLDKSGLPSDRFFAERPEGSVSTLKIQRTQQEDSAVYLCASTEKPGQPQETQYFGPGTRLLVL.

This clonotype was counted ten times or more. DNA for the CDR3: TGCAGTGCTAGAGAAGGTGACCCGGTGGGGTCCTATGGCTACACCTTC. This translates into CSAREGDPVGSYGYTF. This chain joins TRBV20-1 and TRBJ1-2; D gene uncertain. Germline assignment: CDR1 DFQATT and CDR2 SNEGSKA (reference sequence). Trimming stripped 0 bases from V and 4 bases from J, with 18 bases between. There are 16 residues in the CDR3.

The chain uses TRBV7-2 and TRBJ2-7; D possibly corresponds to TRBD2 (6 bases). The germline V gene has CDR1 SGHTA and CDR2 FQGNSA. This CDR3 spans 14 amino acids. V lost 5 bases and J lost 3, with 14 bases in between. Here the CDR3 reads CASSPTGLNYEQYF. The CDR3, as DNA: TGTGCCAGCAGCCCTACGGGACTGAACTACGAGCAGTACTTC.

The V call is TRBV6-1, the J call TRBJ1-5; unclear D gene. V shed 3 bases and J shed 5 bases, with 14 bases lying between them. The CDR3 extends over 15 amino acids. CDR1 is MNHNS, CDR2 SASEGT, per germline. CDR3 nucleotide sequence: TGTGCCAGCAGTGAGAGGAGTTATGGAGATCAGCCCCAGCATTTT. It encodes CASSERSYGDQPQHF.

The chain has TRBV28 and TRBJ1-1; D unclear. V was pared by 9 bases and J by 5 bases, with 16 bases between. The CDR3 runs 13 residues. CDR1 is MDHEN, CDR2 SYDVKM, per germline. Written as DNA, the CDR3 is TGTGCCAGTCGGTATCGGGCGCGGACTGAAGCTTTCTTT. The encoded protein is CASRYRARTEAFF. Based on the CDR3 plus reference TRBV28 and TRBJ1-1, the full variable domain is DVKVTQSSRYLVKRTGEKVFLECVQDMDHENMFWYRQDPGLGLRLIYFSYDVKMKEKGDIPEGYSVSREKKERFSLILESASTNQTSMYLCASRYRARTEAFFGQGTRLTVV.

This clonotype was observed many times. The rearrangement uses TRBV2 and TRBJ2-2; D not certain. Germline CDR1 reads SNHLY; CDR2 reads FYNNEI. V was clipped by 8 bases and J by 0 bases, with 10 bases between them. The CDR3 loop spans 14 amino acids. CDR3 residues: CASQFDPNTGELFF. The CDR3 DNA is TGTGCCAGCCAGTTTGATCCGAACACCGGGGAGCTGTTTTTT.

In its sample, this clonotype was seen many times. The chain recombines TRBV6-5 with TRBJ1-5; maybe TRBD1 (5 bases). The V gene lost 0 bases and the J gene lost 7 bases, with 10 bases spanning the gap. This CDR3 comprises 14 residues. Per germline, CDR1 MNHEY and CDR2 SVGAGI. The CDR3 region has the DNA TGTGCCAGCAGTTACTCGGCGGGGGGGCAGCCCCAGCATTTT. Protein sequence: CASSYSAGGQPQHF.

This clonotype has a count of ten or more. V usage is TRBV20-1 and J usage is TRBJ1-2; the D gene is possibly TRBD1 (5 bases). V dropped 1 base and J dropped 8 bases, with 17 bases sitting between them. There are 14 residues in the CDR3. CDR1 and CDR2 (germline): DFQATT, SNEGSKA (reference sequence). This chain's CDR3 is CSARGTGLWEGYTF. CDR3 sequence (DNA): TGCAGTGCTAGAGGGACGGGGCTTTGGGAGGGCTACACCTTC.

This chain links TRBV18 with TRBJ1-2; D perhaps matches TRBD1 (6 bases). Germline CDR1 reads KGHSH; CDR2 reads LQKENI. The CDR3 consists of 14 residues. V was cut by 2 bases and J by 6 bases, with 13 bases left in between. The CDR3 region is CASSPTGAGDGYTF. DNA of the CDR3: TGTGCCAGCTCACCAACCGGGGCAGGGGATGGCTACACCTTC. The variable domain in full, completed from reference TRBV18 and TRBJ1-2, reads NAGVMQNPRHLVRRRGQEARLRCSPMKGHSHVYWYRQLPEEGLKFMVYLQKENIIDESGMPKERFSAEFPKEGPSILRIQQVVRGDSAAYFCASSPTGAGDGYTFGSGTRLTVV.

This clonotype was seen repeatedly, ten times or more. The CDR3: CASSYSQDPGNTIYF. In nucleotides, the CDR3 is TGTGCCAGCAGTTACTCGCAGGATCCTGGAAACACCATATATTTT. The rearrangement joins TRBV6-5 to TRBJ1-3; D remains unclear. V was cut by 0 bases and J by 2 bases, with 8 bases left in between. This CDR3 region has 15 residues. Germline CDR1 reads MNHEY; CDR2 reads SVGAGI.

The V call is TRBV20-1, the J call TRBJ2-7; the match to TRBD2 covers 8 bases. CDR3 length equals 13 residues. V gave up 6 bases and J gave up 0 bases; unmatched junction bases: 4. The V gene's germline CDR1 is DFQATT and CDR2 SNEGSKA (reference sequence). The CDR3, as DNA: TGCAGTGCCGGGACTAGACCCTCCTACGAGCAGTACTTC. Protein product: CSAGTRPSYEQYF.

This clonotype showed up just a few times. V usage is TRBV11-2 and J usage is TRBJ2-7, with 7 bases that match TRBD1. The CDR3 is made up of 14 amino acids. V lost 8 bases to trimming and J lost 3 bases; unmatched junction nucleotides: 10. The germline V gene encodes CDR1 SGHAT and CDR2 FQNNGV. This CDR3 reads CASARLGGGYEQYF. CDR3 sequence (DNA): TGTGCCAGCGCTCGATTAGGGGGCGGCTACGAGCAGTACTTC. Complete variable domain (other parts from reference TRBV11-2 and TRBJ2-7): EAGVAQSPRYKIIEKRQSVAFWCNPISGHATLYWYQQILGQGPKLLIQFQNNGVVDDSQLPKDRFSAERLKGVDSTLKIQPAKLEDSAVYLCASARLGGGYEQYFGPGTRLTVT.

In its sample, this clonotype was seen many times. This sequence joins TRBV2 and TRBJ1-1; D is unresolved. Germline assignment: CDR1 SNHLY and CDR2 FYNNEI. V was cut by 5 bases and J by 1 base, with 8 bases left in between. This CDR3 is built from 13 residues. CDR3 amino acids: CASSPHSNTEAFF. DNA for the CDR3: TGTGCCAGCAGTCCGCACTCGAACACTGAAGCTTTCTTT.

This clonotype has a count of ten or more. The chain carries TRBV28 and TRBJ1-2, with 8 positions matching TRBD1. Germline V gene lookup returns CDR1 MDHEN and CDR2 SYDVKM. This CDR3 spans 14 amino acids. With V trimmed by 6 bases and J by 6 bases, 9 bases remained unmatched. The CDR3 bases are TGTGCCAGCAGCTTACTAACAGGGGGTCATGGCTACACCTTC. Translation: CASSLLTGGHGYTF.

The chain recombines TRBV3-1 with TRBJ1-1; perhaps TRBD1 as D (6 bases). Looked up from germline, CDR1 is LGHDT and CDR2 is YNNKEL (reference sequence). CDR3 length: 17 residues. V lost 0 bases to trimming and J lost 1 base, with 15 bases between them. This chain's CDR3 is CASSQDHAEGGNTEAFF. CDR3 in DNA: TGTGCCAGCAGCCAAGATCACGCTGAGGGGGGGAACACTGAAGCTTTCTTT.

As to this clonotype: Relative to the germline gene, one junction end is altered; a read error may explain this. The gene calls are TRBV11-3 and TRBJ2-5; 7 bases align to TRBD2. CDR3 length: 11 amino acids. CDR1 is SGHNT and CDR2 is YENEEA in the germline V gene. CDR3 in amino acids: CAGSVAGAQYF. The CDR3 nucleotides read TGTGCCGGCAGCGTCGCGGGGGCCCAGTACTTC. Drawing the rest from reference TRBV11-3 and TRBJ2-5, the complete variable domain is EAGVVQSPRYKIIEKKQPVAFWCNPISGHNTLYWYLQNLGQGPELLIRYENEEAVDDSQLPKDRFSAERLKGVDSTLKIQPAELGDSAVYLCAGSVAGAQYFGPGTRLLVL.

This clonotype was counted ten times or more. The V call is TRBV6-5, the J call TRBJ2-5; 12 nucleotides match TRBD2. The ends lost 0 bases at V and 5 bases at J; junction bases unmatched: 13. Germline V CDR1 and CDR2: MNHEY, SVGAGI. This CDR3 region has 19 residues. CDR3 loop: CASSYSRATSGGLAETQYF. CDR3 DNA sequence: TGTGCCAGCAGTTACTCGAGAGCGACTAGCGGGGGCCTGGCGGAGACCCAGTACTTC.

This clonotype has at least ten counts. The genes are TRBV28 and TRBJ1-2; tentative D call: TRBD1 (6 bases). The CDR3 length is 12 residues. The V and J ends lost 4 bases and 8 bases respectively, with 11 bases between them. Germline V lookup: CDR1 MDHEN, CDR2 SYDVKM. CDR3 sequence: CASSSQGPGYTF. The CDR3 DNA reads as TGTGCCAGCAGTTCACAGGGACCGGGCTACACCTTC.

The chain employs TRBV6-1 and TRBJ2-5, with D perhaps matching TRBD1 or TRBD2 (5 bases each). This CDR3 has 16 residues. Germline V gives CDR1 MNHNS, CDR2 SASEGT. V was clipped by 6 bases and J by 3 bases, with 20 bases between them. CDR3 protein: CASSRGWTPEEETQYF. The CDR3 bases are TGTGCCAGCAGCCGGGGCTGGACGCCGGAGGAAGAGACCCAGTACTTC.